This TCR beta chain stems from a study of shared clonotypes between healthy human individuals. Broader study findings: It was expected that sequencing depth would affect clonotype sharing among donors.

In regard to this clone: Antigen: not known.

CD8 cells classed as naive were CD45RO-negative and positively selected for CCR7, excluding terminally differentiated effector memory CD45RA+ cells. Donors included only healthy HIV-negative adults lacking recent acute infections or vaccinations. All participating donors were Caucasian adults from Nashville, Tennessee. 200 to 250 ng DNA, tens of thousands of T cell genomes, went into each sorted-subset replicate PCR. The method was immunoSEQ multiplex PCR; TCRdb's version includes in-frame clones alone and lacks a portion of them. The sample records about 590,000 clones, roughly 95% being singletons. V gave up 10 bases and J gave up 4 bases, with 11 bases separating them. Germline CDR1 SGHNT, CDR2 YYREEE (reference sequence). The CDR3 has 11 amino acids.

The TCR originated in a woman aged 30 to 39 in good health. The sample comprised naive CD8+ T cells sorted from blood. The chain combines TRBV5-4 with TRBJ1-1; D is uncertain. The CDR3 protein is CAGQEGTEAFF. CDR3 sequence (DNA): TGTGCCGGTCAGGAGGGCACTGAAGCTTTCTTT.